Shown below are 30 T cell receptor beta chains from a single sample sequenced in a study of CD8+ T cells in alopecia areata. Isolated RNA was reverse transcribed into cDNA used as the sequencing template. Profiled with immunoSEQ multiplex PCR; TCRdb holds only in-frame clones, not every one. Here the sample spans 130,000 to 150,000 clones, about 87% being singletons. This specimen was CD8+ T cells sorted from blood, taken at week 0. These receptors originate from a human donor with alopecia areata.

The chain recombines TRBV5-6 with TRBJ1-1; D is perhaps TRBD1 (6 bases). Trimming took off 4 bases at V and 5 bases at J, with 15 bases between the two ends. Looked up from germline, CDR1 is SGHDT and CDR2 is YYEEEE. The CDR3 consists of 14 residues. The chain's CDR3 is CASSLGAPGTEAFF. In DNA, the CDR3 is TGTGCCAGCAGCCTGGGGGCGCCGGGGACTGAAGCTTTCTTT.

The CDR3 DNA reads TGCGCCAGCAGCCAAGGGACTACCCGTGTAGATACGCAGTATTTT. The encoded protein is CASSQGTTRVDTQYF. The V gene is TRBV4-1, the J gene TRBJ2-3; D perhaps matches TRBD2 (6 bases). Germline values: CDR1 MGHRA, CDR2 YSYEKL. Trimming stripped 1 base from V and 5 bases from J, with 13 bases between. CDR3 length: 15 residues.

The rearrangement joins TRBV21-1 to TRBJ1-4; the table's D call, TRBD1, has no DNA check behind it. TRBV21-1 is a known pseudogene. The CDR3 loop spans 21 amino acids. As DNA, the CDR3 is TGTGCCAGCAGCAACCGGCTTACGGGACAGGGGGAGAGTGCAACTAATGAAAAACTGTTTTTT. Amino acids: CASSNRLTGQGESATNEKLFF.

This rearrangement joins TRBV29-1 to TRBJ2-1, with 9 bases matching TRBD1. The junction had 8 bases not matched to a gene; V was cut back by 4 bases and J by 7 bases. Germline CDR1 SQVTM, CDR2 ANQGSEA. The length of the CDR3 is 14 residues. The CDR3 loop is CSVGGTGNINEQFF. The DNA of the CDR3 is TGCAGCGTTGGAGGGACAGGGAATATAAATGAGCAGTTCTTC.

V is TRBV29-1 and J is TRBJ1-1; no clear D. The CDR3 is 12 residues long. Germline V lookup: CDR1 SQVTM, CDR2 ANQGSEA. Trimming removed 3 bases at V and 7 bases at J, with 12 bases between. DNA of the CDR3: TGCAGCGTTGAGGTCGAGGGCAGTGAAGCTTTCTTT. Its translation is CSVEVEGSEAFF.

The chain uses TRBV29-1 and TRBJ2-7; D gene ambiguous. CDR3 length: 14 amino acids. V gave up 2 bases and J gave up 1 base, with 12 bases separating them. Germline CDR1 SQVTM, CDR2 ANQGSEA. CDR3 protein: CSVEIPDASYEQYF. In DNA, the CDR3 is TGCAGCGTTGAAATACCCGACGCATCCTACGAGCAGTACTTC.

As DNA, the CDR3 is TGCGCCAGCAGAGAAGGGACAGGGGGCGGGTACGAGCAGTACTTC. It is translated as CASREGTGGGYEQYF. The chain is built from TRBV5-1 and TRBJ2-7; 12 nucleotides agree with TRBD1. The length of the CDR3 is 15 residues. The V gene's germline CDR1 is SGHRS and CDR2 YFSETQ. After removal of 5 bases from V and 4 bases from J, the junction contained 7 bases not matched to a gene.

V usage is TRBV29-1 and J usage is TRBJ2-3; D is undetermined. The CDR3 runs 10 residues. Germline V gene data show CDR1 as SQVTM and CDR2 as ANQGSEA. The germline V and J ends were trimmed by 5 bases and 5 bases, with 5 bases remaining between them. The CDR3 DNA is TGCAGCGTTCGGTTAGATACGCAGTATTTT. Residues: CSVRLDTQYF.

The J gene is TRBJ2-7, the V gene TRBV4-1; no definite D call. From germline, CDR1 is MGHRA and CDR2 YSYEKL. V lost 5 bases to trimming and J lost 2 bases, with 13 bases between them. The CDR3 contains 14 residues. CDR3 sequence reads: CASSLSPDTYEQYF. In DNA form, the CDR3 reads TGCGCCAGCAGCTTAAGTCCGGATACCTACGAGCAGTACTTC.

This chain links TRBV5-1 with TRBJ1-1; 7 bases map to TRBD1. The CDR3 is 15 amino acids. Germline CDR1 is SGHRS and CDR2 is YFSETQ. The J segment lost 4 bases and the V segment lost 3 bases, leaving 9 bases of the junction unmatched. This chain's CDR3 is CASSYRGRRGTEAFF. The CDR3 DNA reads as TGCGCCAGCAGCTACAGGGGCCGGCGGGGCACTGAAGCTTTCTTT.

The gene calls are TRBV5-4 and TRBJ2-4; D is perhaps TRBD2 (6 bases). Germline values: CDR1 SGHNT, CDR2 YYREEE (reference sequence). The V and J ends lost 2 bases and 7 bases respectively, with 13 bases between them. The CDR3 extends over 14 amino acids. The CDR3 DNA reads TGTGCCAGCAGCTTTCGAACGGGGGAGAACATTCAGTACTTC. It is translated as CASSFRTGENIQYF.

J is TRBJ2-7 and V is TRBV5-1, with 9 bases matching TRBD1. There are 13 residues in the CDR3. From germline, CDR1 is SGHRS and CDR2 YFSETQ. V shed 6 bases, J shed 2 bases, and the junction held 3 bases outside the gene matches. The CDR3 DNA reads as TGCGCCAGCATGGGACAGGGTCCCTACGAGCAGTACTTC. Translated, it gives CASMGQGPYEQYF.

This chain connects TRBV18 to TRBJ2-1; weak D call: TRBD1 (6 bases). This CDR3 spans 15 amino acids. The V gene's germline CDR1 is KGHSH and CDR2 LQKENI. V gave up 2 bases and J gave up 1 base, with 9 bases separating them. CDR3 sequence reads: CASSPAGASYNEQFF. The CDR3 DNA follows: TGTGCCAGCTCACCAGCAGGGGCTTCCTACAATGAGCAGTTCTTC.

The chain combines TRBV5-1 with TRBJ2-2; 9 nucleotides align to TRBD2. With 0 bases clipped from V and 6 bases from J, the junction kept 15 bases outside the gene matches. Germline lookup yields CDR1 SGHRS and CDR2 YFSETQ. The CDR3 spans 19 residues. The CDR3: CASSLGLAGESFFSGELFF. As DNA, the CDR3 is TGCGCCAGCAGCTTGGGCTTAGCGGGAGAAAGTTTTTTCTCCGGGGAGCTGTTTTTT.

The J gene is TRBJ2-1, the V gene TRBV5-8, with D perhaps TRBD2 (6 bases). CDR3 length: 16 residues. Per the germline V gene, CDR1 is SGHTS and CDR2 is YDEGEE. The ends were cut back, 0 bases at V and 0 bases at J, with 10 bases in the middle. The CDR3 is CASSLARGISYNEQFF. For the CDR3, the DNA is TGTGCCAGCAGCTTGGCTCGGGGGATCTCCTACAATGAGCAGTTCTTC. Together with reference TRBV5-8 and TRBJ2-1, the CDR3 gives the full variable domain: EAGVTQSPTHLIKTRGQQATLRCSPISGHTSVYWYQQALGLGLQFLLWYDEGEERNRGNFPPRFSGRQFPNYSSELNVNALELEDSALYLCASSLARGISYNEQFFGPGTRLTVL.

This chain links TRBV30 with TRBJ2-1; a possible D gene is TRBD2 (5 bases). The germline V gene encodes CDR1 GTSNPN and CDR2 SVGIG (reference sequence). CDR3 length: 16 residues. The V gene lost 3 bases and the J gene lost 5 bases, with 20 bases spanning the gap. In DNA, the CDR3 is TGTGCCTGGAGGGGCGTAGCGCCTCAGCCCCACAATGAGCAGTTCTTC. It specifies CAWRGVAPQPHNEQFF.

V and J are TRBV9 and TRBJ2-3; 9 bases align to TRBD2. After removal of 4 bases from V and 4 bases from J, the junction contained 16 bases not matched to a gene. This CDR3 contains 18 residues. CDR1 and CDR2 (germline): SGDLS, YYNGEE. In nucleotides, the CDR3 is TGTGCCAGCAGCTCATCCTGGGGGACTAGCCAAGGTCCAGATACGCAGTATTTT. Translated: CASSSSWGTSQGPDTQYF.

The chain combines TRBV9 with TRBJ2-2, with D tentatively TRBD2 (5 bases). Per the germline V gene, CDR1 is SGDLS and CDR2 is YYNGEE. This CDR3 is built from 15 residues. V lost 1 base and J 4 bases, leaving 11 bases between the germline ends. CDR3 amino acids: CASSVPEAATGELFF. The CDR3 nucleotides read TGTGCCAGCAGCGTACCGGAGGCGGCCACCGGGGAGCTGTTTTTT.

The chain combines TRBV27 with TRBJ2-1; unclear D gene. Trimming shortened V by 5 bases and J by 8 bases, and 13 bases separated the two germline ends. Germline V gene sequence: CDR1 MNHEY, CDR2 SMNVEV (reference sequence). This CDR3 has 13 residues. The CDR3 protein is CASSPNVFDEQFF. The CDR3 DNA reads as TGTGCCAGCAGTCCAAACGTGTTCGATGAGCAGTTCTTC.

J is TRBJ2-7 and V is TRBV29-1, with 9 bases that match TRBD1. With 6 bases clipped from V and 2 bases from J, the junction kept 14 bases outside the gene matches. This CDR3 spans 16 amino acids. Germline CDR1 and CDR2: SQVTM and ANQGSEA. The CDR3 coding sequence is TGCAGCGTCCAGGGGGACAGGGATGTAAGTCCCTACGAGCAGTACTTC. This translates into CSVQGDRDVSPYEQYF.

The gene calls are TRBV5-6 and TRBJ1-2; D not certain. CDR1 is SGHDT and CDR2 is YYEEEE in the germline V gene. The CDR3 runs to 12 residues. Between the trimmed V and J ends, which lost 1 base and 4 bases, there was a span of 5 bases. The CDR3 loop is CASSLSIYGYTF. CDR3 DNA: TGTGCCAGCAGCTTGAGCATCTATGGCTACACCTTC.

The CDR3 spells CASSFRFGTDYGYTF. CDR3 DNA: TGTGCCAGCAGCTTCCGATTCGGGACAGACTATGGCTACACCTTC. V usage is TRBV5-6 and J usage is TRBJ1-2; TRBD1 aligns across 7 bases. Germline-derived CDR1 and CDR2 are SGHDT and YYEEEE. This CDR3 is built from 15 residues. The junction had 7 bases not matched to a gene; V was cut back by 2 bases and J by 3 bases.

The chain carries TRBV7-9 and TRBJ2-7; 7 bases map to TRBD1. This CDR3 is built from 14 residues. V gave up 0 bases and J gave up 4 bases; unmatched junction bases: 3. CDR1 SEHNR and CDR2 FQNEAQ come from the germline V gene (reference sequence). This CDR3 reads CASSLADREYEQYF. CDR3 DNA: TGTGCCAGCAGCTTAGCCGACAGGGAGTACGAGCAGTACTTC.

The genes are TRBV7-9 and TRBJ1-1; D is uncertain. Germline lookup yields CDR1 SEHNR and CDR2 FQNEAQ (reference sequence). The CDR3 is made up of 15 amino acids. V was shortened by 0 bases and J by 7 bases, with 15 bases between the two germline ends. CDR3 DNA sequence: TGTGCCAGCAGCTTAGCGCAAGGCGGTGGAAATGAAGCTTTCTTT. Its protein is CASSLAQGGGNEAFF.

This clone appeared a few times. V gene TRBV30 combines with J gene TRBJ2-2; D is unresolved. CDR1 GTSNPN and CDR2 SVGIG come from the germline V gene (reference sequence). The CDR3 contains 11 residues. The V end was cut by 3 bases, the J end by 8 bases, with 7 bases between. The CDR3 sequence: CAWSAQGELFF. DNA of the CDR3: TGTGCCTGGAGCGCACAAGGGGAGCTGTTTTTT.

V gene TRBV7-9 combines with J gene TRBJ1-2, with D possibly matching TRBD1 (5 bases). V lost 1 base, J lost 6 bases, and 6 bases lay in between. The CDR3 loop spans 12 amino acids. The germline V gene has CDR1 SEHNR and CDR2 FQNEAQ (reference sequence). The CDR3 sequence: CASSLEGDGYTF. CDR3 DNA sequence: TGTGCCAGCAGCTTAGAAGGGGATGGCTACACCTTC.

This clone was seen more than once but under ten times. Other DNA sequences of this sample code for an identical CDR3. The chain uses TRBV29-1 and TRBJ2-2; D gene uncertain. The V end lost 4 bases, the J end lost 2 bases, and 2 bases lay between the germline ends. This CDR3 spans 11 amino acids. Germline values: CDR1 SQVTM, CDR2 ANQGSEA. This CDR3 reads CSVVNTGELFF. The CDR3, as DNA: TGCAGCGTTGTCAACACCGGGGAGCTGTTTTTT.

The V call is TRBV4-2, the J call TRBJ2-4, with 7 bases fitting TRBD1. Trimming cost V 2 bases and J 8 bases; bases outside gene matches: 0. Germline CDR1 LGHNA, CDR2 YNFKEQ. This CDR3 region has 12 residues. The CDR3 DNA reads TGTGCCAGCAGCCAAACAGGGGACATTCAGTACTTC. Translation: CASSQTGDIQYF.

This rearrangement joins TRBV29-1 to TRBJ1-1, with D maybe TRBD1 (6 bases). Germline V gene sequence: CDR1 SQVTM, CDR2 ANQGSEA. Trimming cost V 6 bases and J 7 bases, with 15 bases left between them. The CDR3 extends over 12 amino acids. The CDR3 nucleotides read TGCAGCGTAGAGACAGGTCCCTTTGAAGCTTTCTTT. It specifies CSVETGPFEAFF.

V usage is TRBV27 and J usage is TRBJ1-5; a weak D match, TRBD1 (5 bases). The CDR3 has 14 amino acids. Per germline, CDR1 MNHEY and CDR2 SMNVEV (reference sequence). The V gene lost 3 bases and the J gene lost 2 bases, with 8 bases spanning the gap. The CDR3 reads CASSFQGGNQPQHF. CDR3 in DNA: TGTGCCAGCAGTTTCCAGGGAGGCAATCAGCCCCAGCATTTT.